The rows below give T cell receptor beta chains drawn from one sample of a study of T cells in Graves' hyperthyroidism and ophthalmopathy. From the multiplex PCR reads, TCRdb called clonotypes with MiXCR, one entry per CDR3 protein. This table has 200,000 to 300,000 distinct CDR3 sequences, roughly 17% appearing once. Sequencing was carried out using blood. The receptors stem from a woman in her late teens or twenties with Graves' ophthalmopathy. Each CDR3 is given with its conserved first and last residue. The D gene is left open where the match is weak. A row's size may be missing; if present it is once, few, many or a size class.

TRBV7-9	many	NA	TRBJ2-1	CASSPPPPADYNEQFF	TGTGCCAGCAGCCCACCCCCTCCGGCAGACTACAATGAGCAGTTCTTC
TRBV19	many	TRBD1	TRBJ1-5	CASSQGTGKGQPQHF	TGTGCCAGTAGCCAAGGGACAGGGAAAGGTCAGCCCCAGCATTTT
TRBV7-9	many	NA	TRBJ2-3	CASSLGRTGVLNTQYF	TGTGCCAGCAGCTTAGGCCGGACGGGGGTACTGAATACGCAGTATTTT
TRBV20-1	many	NA	TRBJ2-5	CSASGRSQETQYF	TGCAGTGCTAGCGGGCGATCCCAAGAGACCCAGTACTTC
TRBV28	many	TRBD2	TRBJ2-3	CASSFVAGADTQYF	TGTGCCAGCAGTTTTGTAGCGGGAGCAGATACGCAGTATTTT
TRBV2	many	NA	TRBJ2-1	CASSEGPGSGNEQFF	TGTGCCAGCAGTGAGGGCCCGGGGAGTGGGAATGAGCAGTTCTTC
TRBV6-1	many	TRBD2	TRBJ2-5	CASSDQMKIAGGDQTQYF	TGTGCCAGCAGTGACCAAATGAAAATAGCGGGGGGTGATCAGACCCAGTACTTC
TRBV2	many	NA	TRBJ1-4	CASSDPGRPATNEKLFF	TGTGCCAGCAGTGACCCCGGACGGCCGGCAACTAATGAAAAACTGTTTTTT
TRBV28	many	NA	TRBJ2-1	CASSLGGLSSYNEQFF	TGTGCCAGCAGTCTAGGTGGACTGAGCTCCTACAATGAGCAGTTCTTC
TRBV12-3/TRBV12-4	many	TRBD1	TRBJ2-2	CASSLDRGVPGELFF	TGTGCCAGCAGCCTTGACAGGGGGGTTCCCGGGGAGCTGTTTTTT
TRBV4-1	many	NA	TRBJ2-3	CASSQAGLAGSSTDTQYF	TGCGCCAGCAGCCAAGCCGGGTTGGCGGGATCTAGCACAGATACGCAGTATTTT
TRBV25-1	many	NA	TRBJ2-1	CASRQYFDNEQFF	TGTGCCAGTCGACAGTACTTCGATAATGAGCAGTTCTTC
TRBV5-8	many	TRBD1	TRBJ1-1	CASSLASGGVNTEAFF	TGTGCCAGCAGCTTGGCTTCAGGGGGCGTGAACACTGAAGCTTTCTTT
TRBV4-1	many	NA	TRBJ2-3	CASSQDLGWADTQYF	TGCGCCAGCAGCCAAGATCTAGGATGGGCAGATACGCAGTATTTT
TRBV9	few	NA	TRBJ1-4	CASSEGGSNEKLFF	TGTGCCAGCAGCGAGGGGGGTTCTAATGAAAAACTGTTTTTT
TRBV6-1	few	NA	TRBJ1-5	CASSEYVAGYSNQPQHF	TGTGCCAGCAGTGAGTATGTGGCAGGGTATAGCAATCAGCCCCAGCATTTT
TRBV28	few	NA	TRBJ2-5	CASSFEGLETKYF	TGTGCCAGCAGTTTTGAGGGGTTAGAGACCAAGTACTTC
TRBV7-9	many	NA	TRBJ1-1	CASSLVVWGTEAFF	TGTGCCAGCAGCTTAGTGGTTTGGGGGACTGAAGCTTTCTTT
TRBV12-3/TRBV12-4	NA	TRBD1	TRBJ2-7	CASSYDRGLNEQYF	TGTGCCAGCAGTTACGACAGGGGGCTGAACGAGCAGTACTTC
TRBV7-9	many	TRBD1	TRBJ1-5	CASSPGQGGSGNQPQHF	TGTGCCAGCAGCCCCGGACAGGGGGGATCTGGCAATCAGCCCCAGCATTTT
TRBV28	many	NA	TRBJ1-2	CASSFTGYGYTF	TGTGCCAGCAGTTTCACAGGCTATGGCTACACCTTC
TRBV27	many	TRBD2	TRBJ2-7	CASSSLAGDPEQYF	TGTGCCAGCAGTTCTCTAGCGGGAGACCCCGAGCAGTACTTC
TRBV28	many	NA	TRBJ2-5	CASSFGIAQETQYF	TGTGCCAGCAGTTTCGGCATTGCCCAGGAGACCCAGTACTTC
TRBV20-1	many	TRBD2	TRBJ2-5	CSAHGLAGATQYF	TGCAGTGCCCACGGACTAGCGGGAGCGACCCAGTACTTC
TRBV7-2	many	TRBD1	TRBJ2-3	CASSQRTGKADTQYF	TGTGCCAGCAGCCAAAGGACAGGGAAGGCAGATACGCAGTATTTT
TRBV19	NA	NA	TRBJ2-3	CASSMLGSNTDTQYF	TGTGCCAGTAGTATGTTAGGGTCTAACACAGATACGCAGTATTTT
TRBV27	few	TRBD1	TRBJ1-1	CASGTASNTEAFF	TGTGCCAGCGGGACAGCTTCGAACACTGAAGCTTTCTTT
TRBV29-1	many	TRBD1	TRBJ1-1	CSVETSTGGTEAFF	TGCAGCGTTGAAACTTCAACAGGGGGCACTGAAGCTTTCTTT
TRBV5-1	NA	NA	TRBJ2-4	CASSLVQSKNIQYF	TGCGCCAGCAGCTTGGTACAGAGCAAAAACATTCAGTACTTC
TRBV10-1	many	TRBD1	TRBJ2-2	CASSENRGPNTGELFF	TGCGCCAGCAGTGAAAACAGGGGGCCGAACACCGGGGAGCTGTTTTTT
TRBV20-1	many	NA	TRBJ2-7	CSAIGVSYEQYF	TGCAGTGCTATCGGGGTCTCCTACGAGCAGTACTTC
TRBV13	NA	NA	TRBJ1-2	CASSLGSLGGAGGGYTF	TGTGCCAGCAGCTTAGGAAGTTTGGGGGGCGCCGGAGGTGGCTACACCTTC
TRBV7-2	many	NA	TRBJ2-3	CASSSGTHSITDTQYF	TGTGCCAGCAGCTCAGGGACACATAGTATCACAGATACGCAGTATTTT
TRBV4-1	many	NA	TRBJ1-1	CASSQDFGKGTEAFF	TGCGCCAGCAGCCAAGATTTCGGGAAAGGCACTGAAGCTTTCTTT
TRBV4-2	few	NA	TRBJ2-1	CASSQDLGIGHNEQFF	TGTGCCAGCAGCCAAGATCTTGGTATAGGGCACAATGAGCAGTTCTTC
TRBV27	many	TRBD1	TRBJ2-7	CASSQWTGRYEQYF	TGTGCCAGCAGTCAGTGGACAGGGAGGTACGAGCAGTACTTC
TRBV10-3	NA	NA	TRBJ2-6	CAIGTGHSGANVLTF	TGTGCCATCGGCACAGGACACTCTGGGGCCAACGTCCTGACTTTC
TRBV27	many	TRBD2	TRBJ2-1	CASSFAGAAYNEQFF	TGTGCCAGCAGTTTCGCGGGAGCGGCCTACAATGAGCAGTTCTTC
TRBV28	many	NA	TRBJ1-5	CASSFLGVGQPQHF	TGTGCCAGCAGTTTTCTTGGGGTCGGCCAGCCCCAGCATTTT
TRBV5-1	many	TRBD1	TRBJ1-2	CASSLGQGDGYTF	TGCGCCAGCAGCTTGGGACAGGGCGATGGCTACACCTTC
TRBV5-5	many	TRBD1	TRBJ2-7	CASSNGMTGVGYEQYF	TGTGCCAGCAGCAACGGAATGACAGGGGTCGGCTACGAGCAGTACTTC
TRBV15	many	NA	TRBJ2-3	CATSRDFQGGDTQYF	TGTGCCACCAGCAGAGATTTCCAGGGGGGAGATACGCAGTATTTT
TRBV11-2	NA	NA	TRBJ1-2	CATTVGGGYTF	TGTGCCACGACTGTGGGAGGGGGCTACACCTTC
TRBV6-1	many	TRBD1	TRBJ1-2	CASSEGTGTFDRYTF	TGTGCCAGCAGTGAGGGGACAGGGACCTTCGATCGCTACACCTTC
TRBV11-2	many	NA	TRBJ2-4	CASRPIAGSLAGAKNIQYF	TGTGCCAGCAGGCCAATCGCCGGGTCTCTAGCCGGAGCCAAAAACATTCAGTACTTC
TRBV2	many	TRBD1	TRBJ1-2	CASSEEGAFRGYTF	TGTGCCAGCAGTGAAGAGGGGGCTTTCCGGGGCTACACCTTC
TRBV6-1	many	NA	TRBJ2-3	CASSELRVMTDTQYF	TGTGCCAGCAGTGAACTTAGGGTAATGACAGATACGCAGTATTTT
TRBV7-3	many	NA	TRBJ2-2	CASSLTPTANTGELFF	TGTGCCAGCAGCTTAACGCCAACAGCGAACACCGGGGAGCTGTTTTTT
TRBV10-2	many	TRBD2	TRBJ2-7	CASSDALAGWSSYEQYF	TGCGCCAGCAGTGACGCGCTAGCGGGCTGGAGCTCCTACGAGCAGTACTTC